Following are 28 T cell receptor beta chains from one sample sequenced in a study of CD4 and CD8 cells across lung adenocarcinoma regions. Each CDR3 protein gets one entry after TCRdb re-called the PCR reads with MiXCR. The sample comprises around 18,000 distinct CDR3 sequences, 45% to 50% of which are singletons, and 30% to 40% rests with the top ten. Material for sequencing was CD8+ T cells from the margin of a lung tumor. The receptors here all came from a male donor with lung adenocarcinoma. The CD4 and CD8 labels of this study may be unreliable.

Here the CDR3 reads CASSQGRVNTGELFF. CDR3 DNA sequence: TGCGCCAGCAGCCAGGGACGGGTCAACACCGGGGAGCTGTTTTTT. The chain joins TRBV4-1 to TRBJ2-2; D may match TRBD1 or TRBD2 (5 bases each). The CDR3 totals 15 residues. V dropped 3 bases and J dropped 2 bases, with 10 bases sitting between them. Germline CDR1 is MGHRA and CDR2 is YSYEKL.

This chain joins TRBV11-2 and TRBJ1-6; D might be TRBD1 (5 bases). With 0 bases removed from V and 7 bases from J, the gap between germline ends came to 10 bases. The germline gives CDR1 SGHAT, CDR2 FQNNGV. The CDR3 totals 15 residues. The CDR3 region is CASSLEPGLNSPLHF. For the CDR3, the DNA is TGTGCCAGCAGCTTAGAACCAGGGCTGAATTCACCCCTCCACTTT.

This clonotype was counted at least ten times. The chain uses TRBV7-6 and TRBJ2-1; TRBD2 might be the D (6 bases). Germline values: CDR1 SGHVS, CDR2 FNYEAQ. Trimming removed 1 base at V and 2 bases at J, with 9 bases between. This CDR3 region has 15 residues. CDR3 DNA sequence: TGTGCCAGCAGCTTAGGGGGGGTAACCTACAATGAGCAGTTCTTC. Protein sequence: CASSLGGVTYNEQFF. Complete variable domain (other parts from reference TRBV7-6 and TRBJ2-1): GAGVSQSPRYKVTKRGQDVALRCDPISGHVSLYWYRQALGQGPEFLTYFNYEAQQDKSGLPNDRFSAERPEGSISTLTIQRTEQRDSAMYRCASSLGGVTYNEQFFGPGTRLTVL.

This chain connects TRBV6-1 to TRBJ2-1; D ambiguous. CDR3 size: 12 residues. The V end was cut by 5 bases, the J end by 8 bases, with 10 bases between. Germline V lookup: CDR1 MNHNS, CDR2 SASEGT. CDR3 protein: CASSKAWDEQFF. In DNA, the CDR3 is TGTGCCAGCAGTAAGGCTTGGGATGAGCAGTTCTTC.

The chain is built from TRBV3-1 and TRBJ2-5, with D unresolved. Looked up from germline, CDR1 is LGHDT and CDR2 is YNNKEL (reference sequence). V was shortened by 5 bases and J by 5 bases, with 9 bases between the two germline ends. This CDR3 is built from 12 residues. The CDR3 DNA is TGTGCCAGCAGCTGGTATGGTGAGACCCAGTACTTC. Its protein is CASSWYGETQYF.

In regard to this clonotype: The junction does not match germline at one end; this may be a read error. The chain combines TRBV6-1 with TRBJ2-4; D possibly corresponds to TRBD2 (5 bases). Germline V lookup: CDR1 MNHNS, CDR2 SASEGT. The CDR3 sequence is 16 residues long. The CDR3 is CASSEAGMWAGDTQYF. In DNA, the CDR3 is TGTGCCAGCAGTGAAGCGGGGATGTGGGCCGGGGATACGCAGTATTTC.

This clonotype was detected once. At one end the junction does not follow the germline gene, possibly because of a read error. V is TRBV6-1 and J is TRBJ2-1; D might be TRBD1 (7 bases). The germline gives CDR1 MNHNS, CDR2 SASEGT. This CDR3 contains 16 residues. CDR3 coding DNA: TGTGCCAGCAGGGAAACGTGGACTGGCGGGACAGATAAGCAGTTCTTT. This sequence encodes CASRETWTGGTDKQFF.

This chain uses TRBV4-1 with TRBJ2-1, with D possibly being TRBD1 (5 bases). CDR3 length: 15 amino acids. The germline V and J ends were trimmed by 2 bases and 4 bases, with 12 bases remaining between them. Germline-derived CDR1 and CDR2 are MGHRA and YSYEKL. The CDR3 DNA reads as TGCGCCAGCAGCCAAAGGCAGGGTTATTACAATGAGCAGTTCTTC. It specifies CASSQRQGYYNEQFF.

This clonotype appeared many times. The CDR3 DNA reads as TGTGCCAGCAGTTGGACAGGGGGCATACTTGAGCAGTACTTC. It translates to CASSWTGGILEQYF. The rearrangement joins TRBV27 to TRBJ2-5, with 11 bases that match TRBD1. The V segment lost 4 bases and the J segment 11 bases; nucleotides outside the gene matches: 9. Germline loops: CDR1 MNHEY, CDR2 SMNVEV (reference sequence). This CDR3 is 14 amino acids long.

The chain joins TRBV6-1 to TRBJ2-1; 7 bases match TRBD1. The CDR3 is 17 residues long. The V segment lost 0 bases and the J segment 4 bases; nucleotides outside the gene matches: 9. CDR1 and CDR2 (germline): MNHNS, SASEGT. For the CDR3, the DNA is TGTGCCAGCAGTGAAGCCTCAGTGGGACAGACATACAATGAGCAGTTCTTC. Protein sequence: CASSEASVGQTYNEQFF.

This clonotype appeared a few times. The rearrangement joins TRBV11-2 to TRBJ2-2, with TRBD2 matching over 13 bases. J was trimmed by 7 bases and V by 6 bases; bases with no gene match: 14. The germline V gene encodes CDR1 SGHAT and CDR2 FQNNGV. This CDR3 contains 18 residues. CDR3 in amino acids: CASRPPGLAGPRGGELFF. The CDR3 DNA reads as TGTGCCAGCAGACCGCCGGGACTAGCGGGACCCAGGGGCGGGGAGCTGTTTTTT.

This clonotype was detected ten times or more. This may arise from a read error, as a much more abundant clone is one base away. The rearrangement uses TRBV6-1 and TRBJ2-1, with 8 bases aligning to TRBD2. Gene TRBJ2-7 matches the end of the DNA better, so the J call may be wrong. This CDR3 has 15 residues. Looked up from germline, CDR1 is MNHNS and CDR2 is SASEGT. The CDR3 DNA reads TGTGCCAGCAGTCGAATTAGCGGGAAGGGAAATGAGCAGTACTTC. Translated, it gives CASSRISGKGNEQYF.

The chain employs TRBV24-1 and TRBJ2-2, with TRBD2 matching over 7 bases. Germline V gene data show CDR1 as KGHDR and CDR2 as SFDVKD. The CDR3 runs to 15 residues. With V trimmed by 6 bases and J by 0 bases, 3 bases remained unmatched. The chain's CDR3 is CATSPTSPNTGELFF. CDR3 DNA sequence: TGTGCCACCAGTCCGACTAGCCCGAACACCGGGGAGCTGTTTTTT.

To note about this clonotype: Germline and junction disagree at one end, which may indicate a read error. The chain uses TRBV4-1 and TRBJ2-3, with D possibly matching TRBD1 (7 bases). The J call may be mistaken, given a closer DNA end match to TRBJ2-5. This CDR3 contains 15 residues. Germline-derived CDR1 and CDR2 are MGHRA and YSYEKL. This chain's CDR3 is CGAGQGGGGKDTQYF. The DNA for the CDR3 is TGCGGCGCGGGGCAAGGGGGCGGTGGCAAAGATACCCAGTACTTC.

The CDR3 loop reads CASRLNSVPGLAGYNEQFF. CDR3 DNA sequence: TGTGCCAGCAGATTAAATTCAGTTCCCGGACTAGCGGGGTACAATGAGCAGTTCTTC. The V and J genes are TRBV6-2 or TRBV6-3 and TRBJ2-1; TRBD2 agrees at 12 bases. CDR1 is MNHEY and CDR2 is SVGEGT in the germline V gene. Losses at the gene ends were 6 bases for V and 4 bases for J; bases not matched to a gene: 16. This CDR3 has 19 amino acids.

As concerns this clonotype: A read error may account for a junction end that differs from germline. The rearrangement joins TRBV6-1 to TRBJ2-3; 8 positions agree with TRBD2. The CDR3 has 15 residues. Germline CDR1 is MNHNS and CDR2 is SASEGT. The CDR3 DNA reads as TGTGGCGCGAGGAGCGGGGGACGAGCGGCAGAGACGCAGTACTTT. Protein product: CGARSGGRAAETQYF.

The chain joins TRBV6-1 to TRBJ2-4; D may match TRBD1 or TRBD2 (6 bases each). Germline V CDR1 and CDR2: MNHNS, SASEGT. Trimming removed 8 bases at V and 13 bases at J, with 27 bases between. The CDR3 loop spans 15 amino acids. This chain's CDR3 is CASSKGGRATNTQYF. In DNA, the CDR3 is TGTGCCAGCTCCAAGGGGGGACGAGCGACAAATACGCAGTACTTC.

This chain uses TRBV11-3 with TRBJ2-2; weak D call: TRBD2 (6 bases). Trimming shortened V by 5 bases and J by 6 bases, and 16 bases separated the two germline ends. Per the germline V gene, CDR1 is SGHNT and CDR2 is YENEEA. This CDR3 is 15 amino acids long. CDR3 region: CASSRGTAVPGELFF. CDR3 nucleotides: TGTGCCAGCAGCCGCGGGACCGCTGTACCCGGGGAGCTGTTTTTT.

Concerning this clonotype itself: A read error may account for a junction end that differs from germline. The V call is TRBV10-1, the J call TRBJ2-3; 7 bases match TRBD1. Germline V gene sequence: CDR1 WNHNN, CDR2 SYGVQD (reference sequence). This CDR3 is built from 14 residues. DNA of the CDR3: TGCGCCAGCAGTAGGACAGGAGCCGAAGACACGCAGTATTTC. It yields the protein CASSRTGAEDTQYF.

This clonotype was detected a few times. The V and J genes are TRBV9 and TRBJ2-1, with 13 bases aligning to TRBD2. The CDR3 runs 16 residues. CDR1 SGDLS and CDR2 YYNGEE come from the germline V gene. The J segment lost 6 bases and the V segment lost 2 bases, leaving 5 bases of the junction unmatched. DNA of the CDR3: TGTGCCAGCAGCGTCGGAGGACTAGCGGGAGTCAATGAGCAGTTCTTC. Translated: CASSVGGLAGVNEQFF.

About this clonotype itself: An end of the junction differs from the germline gene, which may be a read error. The chain employs TRBV6-1 and TRBJ2-5, with D uncertain. The CDR3 runs 15 residues. Germline V gives CDR1 MNHNS, CDR2 SASEGT. The CDR3 coding sequence is TGTGCCAGGGGGAACGGCGGCCGTGACCCAGAGACGCAGTACTTC. It encodes CARGNGGRDPETQYF.

The rearrangement uses TRBV6-4 and TRBJ2-6; no definite D call. The CDR3 is 14 residues long. V was clipped by 3 bases and J by 6 bases, with 9 bases between them. Germline loops: CDR1 MRHNA, CDR2 SNTAGT. The CDR3 sequence is CASSETPEANVLTF. Written as DNA, the CDR3 is TGTGCCAGCAGTGAAACCCCAGAGGCCAACGTCCTGACTTTC.

This clonotype was detected a few times. The V and J genes are TRBV28 and TRBJ1-4; no definite D call. In germline, CDR1 is MDHEN, CDR2 SYDVKM. This CDR3 spans 18 amino acids. V shed 3 bases and J shed 0 bases, with 17 bases lying between them. The CDR3 spells CASSFPRPAPATNEKLFF. The CDR3 DNA is TGTGCCAGCAGTTTCCCCCGGCCTGCTCCTGCAACTAATGAAAAACTGTTTTTT.

This clonotype came up many times. This rearrangement joins TRBV6-4 to TRBJ2-2, with TRBD1 matching over 8 bases. The CDR3 consists of 14 residues. CDR1 and CDR2 from the germline V gene are MRHNA and SNTAGT. With V trimmed by 6 bases and J by 3 bases, 3 bases remained unmatched. DNA for the CDR3: TGTGCCAGCAGAGGACAGGGCGACACCGGGGAGCTGTTTTTT. It is translated as CASRGQGDTGELFF.

The rearrangement uses TRBV6-1 and TRBJ2-1; TRBD1 agrees at 10 bases. Near its end, the DNA agrees better with TRBJ2-7, so the J call may be wrong. The CDR3 totals 14 residues. Germline CDR1 is MNHNS and CDR2 is SASEGT. This CDR3 is CASGDRGRSYEQYF. CDR3 nucleotide sequence: TGTGCCAGCGGAGACAGGGGGCGTTCCTACGAGCAGTACTTC.

This clonotype was recorded a few times. The chain joins TRBV6-1 to TRBJ1-2; D unresolved. Germline CDR1 is MNHNS and CDR2 is SASEGT. The V and J ends lost 2 bases and 8 bases respectively, with 15 bases between them. The CDR3 contains 14 residues. CDR3 amino acids: CASSEPGRLRGYTF. CDR3 sequence (DNA): TGTGCCAGCAGTGAACCCGGAAGACTCCGGGGCTACACCTTC.

The rearrangement joins TRBV10-1 to TRBJ2-5, with a weak D call TRBD2 (7 bases). From germline, CDR1 is WNHNN and CDR2 SYGVQD (reference sequence). The V end was cut by 11 bases, the J end by 8 bases, with 27 bases between. The CDR3 covers 15 residues. The DNA of the CDR3 is TGCGCCGGGGGGAGGGGGGAGCGGGACGGAGATACCCAGTACTTC. It encodes CAGGRGERDGDTQYF.

This chain uses TRBV6-1 with TRBJ2-1; D is possibly TRBD2 (7 bases). The CDR3 has 13 residues. Trimming cost V 3 bases and J 9 bases, with 12 bases left between them. Germline lookup yields CDR1 MNHNS and CDR2 SASEGT. The CDR3 DNA follows: TGTGCCAGCAGTGAGAACAGGGAGGGTGAGCAGTTCTTC. Protein product: CASSENREGEQFF.